The next 12 T cell receptor beta chains were all read from a single sample in a study of radiation and T cells in renal cell carcinoma. As for time point: blood 2 weeks post-SBRT. As for treatment: 15 Gy SBRT to primary tumor, nephrectomy 4 weeks later. This table comes from immunoSEQ multiplex PCR, and its TCRdb copy is limited to in-frame clones, with some not included. The sample lists tens of thousands of clones, 80% seen once, with around 28% in the top ten. Sample: blood, taken from a patient whose treatment included radiotherapy and nephrectomy. These receptor sequences come from a woman in her sixties or seventies with renal cell carcinoma.

The chain couples TRBV27 to TRBJ2-7; TRBD1 aligns across 10 bases. CDR1 is MNHEY, CDR2 SMNVEV, per germline (reference sequence). V dropped 5 bases and J dropped 3; count of bases not matched to a gene: 13. The CDR3 contains 17 residues. The CDR3 DNA reads as TGTGCCAGCAGTCCCTCATCACAGGGGACAGGGGTCTACGAGCAGTACTTC. It is translated as CASSPSSQGTGVYEQYF.

The table lists this clone with many counts. V and J are TRBV7-9 and TRBJ2-7; D ambiguous. V gave up 6 bases and J gave up 2 bases, with 11 bases separating them. Per germline, CDR1 SEHNR and CDR2 FQNEAQ (reference sequence). The length of the CDR3 is 13 residues. The CDR3 loop reads CASRDGLAYEQYF. The CDR3 DNA reads TGTGCCAGCAGAGACGGTCTAGCCTACGAGCAGTACTTC.

The rearrangement links TRBV5-1 to TRBJ1-1, with D unclear. Trimming shortened V by 6 bases and J by 1 base, and 10 bases separated the two germline ends. In germline, CDR1 is SGHRS, CDR2 YFSETQ. This CDR3 has 13 amino acids. This chain's CDR3 is CASKVEANTEAFF. CDR3 sequence (DNA): TGCGCCAGCAAAGTCGAGGCGAACACTGAAGCTTTCTTT.

The genes are TRBV30 and TRBJ2-7; TRBD2 agrees at 12 bases. CDR1 and CDR2 (germline): GTSNPN, SVGIG (reference sequence). This CDR3 contains 18 residues. V trimming: 4 bases; J trimming: 4 bases; junction bases outside the gene matches: 17. The DNA of the CDR3 is TGTGCCTGGAACAAGGCCGGGGCTAGCGGGAGGGCCAGGTACGAGCAGTACTTC. Its protein product is CAWNKAGASGRARYEQYF. Filled out from reference TRBV30 and TRBJ2-7, the complete variable domain reads SQTIHQWPATLVQPVGSPLSLECTVEGTSNPNLYWYRQAAGRGLQLLFYSVGIGQISSEVPQNLSASRPQDRQFILSSKKLLLSDSGFYLCAWNKAGASGRARYEQYFGPGTRLTVT.

V usage is TRBV9 and J usage is TRBJ2-7; 14 bases are shared with TRBD2. The junction had 6 bases not matched to a gene; V was cut back by 3 bases and J by 4 bases. The CDR3 loop spans 16 amino acids. Germline V gene lookup returns CDR1 SGDLS and CDR2 YYNGEE. The DNA of the CDR3 is TGTGCCAGCAGCGCCACCGGGACTAGCGGGGGATACGAGCAGTACTTC. The encoded protein is CASSATGTSGGYEQYF.

The chain has TRBV11-2 and TRBJ2-1; D is perhaps TRBD2 (5 bases). V was trimmed by 1 base and J by 7 bases, leaving 8 bases between them. The CDR3 spans 13 residues. Per the germline V gene, CDR1 is SGHAT and CDR2 is FQNNGV. This chain's CDR3 is CASSLGGPNEQFF. In nucleotides, the CDR3 is TGTGCCAGCAGCTTAGGCGGGCCGAATGAGCAGTTCTTC.

The chain couples TRBV28 to TRBJ2-5, with TRBD2 matching over 7 bases. The CDR3 loop spans 13 amino acids. Germline V gene sequence: CDR1 MDHEN, CDR2 SYDVKM. V was clipped by 6 bases and J by 2 bases; unmatched bases: 3. The CDR3 here is CASSQAGQETQYF. The CDR3 DNA follows: TGTGCCAGCAGCCAAGCGGGACAAGAGACCCAGTACTTC.

This clone has only one observation. The genes are TRBV5-5 and TRBJ2-7; perhaps TRBD2 as D (6 bases). The CDR3 has 15 amino acids. Germline CDR1 and CDR2: SGHKS and YYEKEE (reference sequence). V gave up 0 bases and J gave up 2 bases, with 12 bases separating them. The CDR3 is CASSLVSAGPYEQYF. The DNA of the CDR3 is TGTGCCAGCAGCTTGGTATCGGCGGGGCCCTACGAGCAGTACTTC.

The sample holds a few counts of this clone. The rearrangement links TRBV7-8 to TRBJ2-5; D not certain. The CDR3 totals 12 residues. Germline lookup yields CDR1 SGHVS and CDR2 FQNEAQ. Trimming cost V 0 bases and J 5 bases, with 4 bases left between them. The DNA for the CDR3 is TGTGCCAGCAGCTTAGCGTTGGAGACCCAGTACTTC. Its translation is CASSLALETQYF.

This clone came up once. The chain couples TRBV5-6 to TRBJ1-6; TRBD1 aligns across 8 bases. This CDR3 contains 16 residues. CDR1 SGHDT and CDR2 YYEEEE come from the germline V gene. V gave up 4 bases and J gave up 6 bases; unmatched junction bases: 9. The CDR3 is CASSPRTGSVNSPLHF. For the CDR3, the DNA is TGTGCCAGCAGCCCACGGACAGGGTCTGTTAATTCACCCCTCCACTTT.

This clone is medium-sized by share. This chain joins TRBV9 and TRBJ2-4, with 10 bases matching TRBD2. CDR3 length equals 16 residues. In germline, CDR1 is SGDLS, CDR2 YYNGEE. V lost 0 bases and J lost 11; bases outside the gene matches: 11. This CDR3 is CASSVEPAGGIQFQYF. The CDR3 DNA follows: TGTGCCAGCAGCGTAGAACCAGCGGGAGGGATCCAATTTCAGTACTTC. Together with reference TRBV9 and TRBJ2-4, the CDR3 gives the full variable domain: DSGVTQTPKHLITATGQRVTLRCSPRSGDLSVYWYQQSLDQGLQFLIQYYNGEERAKGNILERFSAQQFPDLHSELNLSSLELGDSALYFCASSVEPAGGIQFQYFGAGTRLSVL.

The chain carries TRBV5-4 and TRBJ1-2; tentative D call: TRBD1 (5 bases). The CDR3 contains 14 residues. In germline, CDR1 is SGHNT, CDR2 YYREEE (reference sequence). V lost 3 bases and J lost 2, with 11 bases in between. CDR3 sequence reads: CASSYRDGNYGYTF. The CDR3 nucleotides are TGTGCCAGCAGCTATCGGGACGGGAACTATGGCTACACCTTC.